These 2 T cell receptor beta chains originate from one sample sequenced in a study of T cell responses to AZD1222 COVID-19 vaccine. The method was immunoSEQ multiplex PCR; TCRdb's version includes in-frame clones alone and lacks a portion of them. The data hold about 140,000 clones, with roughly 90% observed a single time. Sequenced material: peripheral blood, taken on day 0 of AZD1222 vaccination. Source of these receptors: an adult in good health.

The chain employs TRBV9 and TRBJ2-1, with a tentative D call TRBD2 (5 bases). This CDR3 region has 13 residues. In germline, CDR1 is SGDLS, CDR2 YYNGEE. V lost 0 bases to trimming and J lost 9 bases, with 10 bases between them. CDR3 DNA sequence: TGTGCCAGCAGCGTAGCGGAGGTACCTGAGCAGTTCTTC. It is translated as CASSVAEVPEQFF.

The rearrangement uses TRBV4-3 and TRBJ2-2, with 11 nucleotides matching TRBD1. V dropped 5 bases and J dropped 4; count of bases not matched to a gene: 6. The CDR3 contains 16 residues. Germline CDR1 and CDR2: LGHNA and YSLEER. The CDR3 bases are TGCGCCAGCAGCTCCGGGACAGGGGGAGGCACCGGGGAGCTGTTTTTT. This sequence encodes CASSSGTGGGTGELFF.